This entry is about one T cell receptor (beta chain). The CDR3 consists of 12 residues. Germline CDR1 and CDR2: SGHDT and YYEEEE. V lost 7 bases and J 7 bases, leaving 12 bases between the germline ends. TCRdb independently ran MiXCR on the RT-PCR reads; one entry per CDR3 protein. The sample has almost 700,000 distinct CDR3 sequences; approximately 14% are singletons. The clonotype originates from a female donor in good health, serving as a healthy control. The genes are TRBV5-6 and TRBJ1-5; D is undetermined. Material: memory CD4+ T cells from blood. The DNA for the CDR3 is TGTGCCAGCCACGTAAGAGGCCAGCCCCAGCATTTT. This translates into CASHVRGQPQHF.